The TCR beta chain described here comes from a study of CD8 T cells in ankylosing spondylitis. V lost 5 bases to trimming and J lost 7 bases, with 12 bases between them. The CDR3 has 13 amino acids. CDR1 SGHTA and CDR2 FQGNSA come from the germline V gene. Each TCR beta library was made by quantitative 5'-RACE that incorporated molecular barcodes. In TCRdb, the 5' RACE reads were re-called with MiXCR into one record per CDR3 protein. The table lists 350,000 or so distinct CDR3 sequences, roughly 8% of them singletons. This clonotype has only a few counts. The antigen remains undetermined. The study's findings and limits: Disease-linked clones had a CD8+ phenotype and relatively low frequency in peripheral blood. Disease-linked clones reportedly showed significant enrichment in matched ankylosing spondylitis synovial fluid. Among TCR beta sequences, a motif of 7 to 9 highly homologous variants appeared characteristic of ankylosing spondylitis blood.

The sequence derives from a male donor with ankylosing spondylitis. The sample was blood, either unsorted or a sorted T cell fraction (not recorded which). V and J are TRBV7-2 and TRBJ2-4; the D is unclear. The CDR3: CASSNPGLNIQYF. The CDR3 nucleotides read TGTGCCAGCAGCAACCCCGGGCTTAACATTCAGTACTTC.